These 22 T cell receptor beta chains were sequenced from one sample in a study of blood T cell repertoires in COVID-19. Repertoires were generated with immunoSEQ multiplex PCR, while TCRdb's copy carries only in-frame clones and drops some. This table has tens of thousands of clones, more than 80% appearing once. Sequenced input: peripheral blood. Receptors originate from a human donor in a cohort sampled during active COVID-19.

V is TRBV6-5 and J is TRBJ1-1; possibly TRBD1 for D (6 bases). The CDR3 sequence is 12 residues long. V was clipped by 5 bases and J by 8 bases, with 12 bases between them. The germline V gene has CDR1 MNHEY and CDR2 SVGAGI. This chain's CDR3 is CASSTQDREAFF. The CDR3 DNA is TGTGCCAGCAGTACCCAAGACAGGGAAGCTTTCTTT.

A single count supports this clone. V and J are TRBV2 and TRBJ2-1, with 8 bases matching TRBD2. Trimming took 6 bases from V and 0 from J; bases not matched to a gene: 4. The CDR3 consists of 15 residues. CDR1 and CDR2 from the germline V gene are SNHLY and FYNNEI. The DNA of the CDR3 is TGTGCCAGCAGGGATAGCGGGGCCTCCTACAATGAGCAGTTCTTC. This sequence encodes CASRDSGASYNEQFF. Filled out from reference TRBV2 and TRBJ2-1, the complete variable domain reads EPEVTQTPSHQVTQMGQEVILRCVPISNHLYFYWYRQILGQKVEFLVSFYNNEISEKSEIFDDQFSVERPDGSNFTLKIRSTKLEDSAMYFCASRDSGASYNEQFFGPGTRLTVL.

The genes are TRBV6-5 and TRBJ2-7; TRBD2 agrees at 7 bases. Germline V lookup: CDR1 MNHEY, CDR2 SVGAGI. The CDR3 contains 14 residues. The J segment lost 6 bases and the V segment lost 6 bases, leaving 11 bases of the junction unmatched. The CDR3 sequence: CASRGLGVRGEQYF. For the CDR3, the DNA is TGTGCCAGCAGAGGACTAGGTGTCCGGGGCGAGCAGTACTTC.

This sequence joins TRBV5-1 and TRBJ2-7; a weak D match, TRBD1 (5 bases). Per germline, CDR1 SGHRS and CDR2 YFSETQ. Deletions cut 1 base from V and 2 bases from J, with 13 bases between. The CDR3 runs 15 residues. The CDR3 DNA reads as TGCGCCAGCAGCTTGCAGCGACAGAAAACCTACGAGCAGTACTTC. Encoded protein: CASSLQRQKTYEQYF.

The rearrangement uses TRBV25-1 and TRBJ2-1; tentatively, D is TRBD2 (6 bases). The CDR3 extends over 15 amino acids. The germline V gene has CDR1 MGHDK and CDR2 SYGVNS. The germline V and J ends were trimmed by 1 base and 1 base, with 8 bases remaining between them. The CDR3 nucleotides read TGTGCCAGCAGTGAATGGGGGAGGTCCTACAATGAGCAGTTCTTC. Translated, it gives CASSEWGRSYNEQFF.

This chain connects TRBV5-4 to TRBJ2-4, with 7 bases identical to TRBD1. J gave up 6 bases and V 1 base, and 10 bases lay outside the gene matches. Germline CDR1 reads SGHNT; CDR2 reads YYREEE (reference sequence). This CDR3 has 16 residues. The CDR3 here is CASSLFEAQGLNIQYF. The DNA of the CDR3 is TGTGCCAGCAGCTTGTTTGAGGCACAGGGGTTAAACATTCAGTACTTC.

This chain connects TRBV19 to TRBJ2-7; D perhaps matches TRBD1 (5 bases). The V end lost 5 bases, the J end lost 2 bases, and 10 bases lay between the germline ends. Germline V lookup: CDR1 LNHDA, CDR2 SQIVND (reference sequence). The CDR3 sequence is 13 residues long. The CDR3, as DNA: TGTGCCAGTAGTCAGGGTGTCGCCTACGAGCAGTACTTC. Its translation is CASSQGVAYEQYF.

The chain employs TRBV7-3 and TRBJ1-5, with D perhaps TRBD1 (6 bases). The V end was cut by 1 base, the J end by 6 bases, with 13 bases between. Per germline, CDR1 SGHTA and CDR2 FQGTGA. This CDR3 region has 15 residues. CDR3 sequence: CASSLIAGEGQPQHF. The CDR3 DNA reads as TGTGCCAGCAGCTTAATAGCAGGGGAGGGTCAGCCCCAGCATTTT.

The gene calls are TRBV6-5 and TRBJ2-2, with D uncertain. The CDR3 spans 13 residues. V was clipped by 2 bases and J by 5 bases, with 6 bases between them. Germline V gives CDR1 MNHEY, CDR2 SVGAGI. The CDR3 here is CASSYQRTGELFF. In nucleotides, the CDR3 is TGTGCCAGCAGTTACCAACGGACCGGGGAGCTGTTTTTT.

This sequence joins TRBV9 and TRBJ2-1; 8 nucleotides line up with TRBD2. The germline V gene encodes CDR1 SGDLS and CDR2 YYNGEE. The trim removed 0 bases at V and 7 bases at J, leaving 6 bases unmatched. The CDR3 is 15 amino acids. In DNA, the CDR3 is TGTGCCAGCAGCGTAGCCGGGACTAGTTCTAATGAGCAGTTCTTC. Its protein product is CASSVAGTSSNEQFF.

The table lists this clone with many counts. CDR3: CASSLTSDTTYEQYF. The CDR3 DNA is TGTGCCAGCAGCTTAACCTCGGACACCACCTACGAGCAGTACTTC. V and J are TRBV11-2 and TRBJ2-7; D might be TRBD1 (5 bases). CDR1 and CDR2 from the germline V gene are SGHAT and FQNNGV. CDR3 length: 15 amino acids. The V end was cut by 2 bases, the J end by 2 bases, with 13 bases between.

The chain joins TRBV5-8 to TRBJ2-3; weak D call: TRBD2 (6 bases). CDR1 and CDR2 from the germline V gene are SGHTS and YDEGEE. This CDR3 is 15 amino acids long. Between the trimmed V and J ends, which lost 4 bases and 0 bases, there was a span of 12 bases. For the CDR3, the DNA is TGTGCCAGCAGCGCCGTGGGGGGAAGCACAGATACGCAGTATTTT. Residues: CASSAVGGSTDTQYF.

This rearrangement joins TRBV9 to TRBJ2-3; 7 bases are a match to TRBD2. The CDR3 length is 15 residues. Germline loops: CDR1 SGDLS, CDR2 YYNGEE. With V trimmed by 3 bases and J by 2 bases, 6 bases remained unmatched. The CDR3 DNA sequence: TGTGCCAGCAGCGCCCTTAGCGGGTACACAGATACGCAGTATTTT. This encodes CASSALSGYTDTQYF.

This clone is a singleton in its sample. V and J are TRBV5-1 and TRBJ2-1; TRBD1 matches 9 bases. The length of the CDR3 is 15 residues. Germline lookup yields CDR1 SGHRS and CDR2 YFSETQ. Trimming removed 3 bases from V and 4 bases from J; junction bases left unmatched: 5. As DNA, the CDR3 is TGCGCCAGCAGCTCGACCGGGACAGGGTACAATGAGCAGTTCTTC. Translated, it gives CASSSTGTGYNEQFF.

Comments on this clone: Different DNA sequences within this sample yield the same CDR3. The chain links TRBV3-1 (or the pseudogene TRBV3-2) to TRBJ1-5; D remains unclear. The V and J ends lost 1 base and 2 bases respectively, with 3 bases between them. This CDR3 contains 13 residues. Germline loops: CDR1 LGHDT, CDR2 YNNKEL (reference sequence). DNA for the CDR3: TGTGCCAGCAGCCAAGCTCGCAATCAGCCCCAGCATTTT. Its translation: CASSQARNQPQHF.

This clone was seen a single time. Here the CDR3 DNA reads TGCGCCAGCAGTGATGCAGGGGGGAGAACAGATACGCAGTATTTT. Translation: CASSDAGGRTDTQYF. The chain uses TRBV10-1 and TRBJ2-3, with D perhaps matching TRBD1 (7 bases). Trimming left V 3 bases short and J 3 bases short, with 13 bases between. Germline V lookup: CDR1 WNHNN, CDR2 SYGVQD (reference sequence). This CDR3 is 15 amino acids long.

V gene TRBV6-5 combines with J gene TRBJ2-7; D may be TRBD1 (6 bases). V was pared by 6 bases and J by 5 bases, with 17 bases between. This CDR3 region has 14 residues. Germline CDR1 is MNHEY and CDR2 is SVGAGI. CDR3 sequence (DNA): TGTGCCAGCAGCCCGCTAACAGGGATCCACGAGCAGTACTTC. Residues: CASSPLTGIHEQYF.

The chain joins TRBV5-1 to TRBJ2-1, with 16 bases lining up with TRBD2. The germline gives CDR1 SGHRS, CDR2 YFSETQ. CDR3 size: 19 residues. V shed 4 bases and J 4 bases; nucleotides not matched to a gene: 11. The CDR3 spells CASSIPGTSGGALYNEQFF. The CDR3, as DNA: TGCGCCAGCAGCATACCCGGGACTAGCGGGGGGGCCCTATACAATGAGCAGTTCTTC. The full variable domain, rest sourced from reference TRBV5-1 and TRBJ2-1, is KAGVTQTPRYLIKTRGQQVTLSCSPISGHRSVSWYQQTPGQGLQFLFEYFSETQRNKGNFPGRFSGRQFSNSRSEMNVSTLELGDSALYLCASSIPGTSGGALYNEQFFGPGTRLTVL.

J is TRBJ1-5 and V is TRBV19, with D unresolved. Trimming shortened V by 4 bases and J by 0 bases, and 7 bases separated the two germline ends. Germline V lookup: CDR1 LNHDA, CDR2 SQIVND (reference sequence). The CDR3 consists of 14 residues. DNA for the CDR3: TGTGCCAGTAGTACCCCAGGTAGCAATCAGCCCCAGCATTTT. Amino acids: CASSTPGSNQPQHF. Variable domain in full (rest from reference TRBV19 and TRBJ1-5): DGGITQSPKYLFRKEGQNVTLSCEQNLNHDAMYWYRQDPGQGLRLIYYSQIVNDFQKGDIAEGYSVSREKKESFPLTVTSAQKNPTAFYLCASSTPGSNQPQHFGDGTRLSIL.

This chain links TRBV5-1 with TRBJ1-6; no definite D call. Germline CDR1 is SGHRS and CDR2 is YFSETQ. V dropped 0 bases and J dropped 7 bases, with 8 bases sitting between them. This CDR3 comprises 14 residues. This CDR3 is CASSLASGNSPLHF. In DNA, the CDR3 is TGCGCCAGCAGCTTGGCCTCGGGGAATTCACCCCTCCACTTT.

This clone showed up just once. The gene calls are TRBV2 and TRBJ2-7; 7 bases match TRBD2. This CDR3 is 13 amino acids long. Per germline, CDR1 SNHLY and CDR2 FYNNEI. The trim removed 1 base at V and 6 bases at J, leaving 3 bases unmatched. CDR3 sequence reads: CASSEERGGEQYF. The CDR3 region has the DNA TGTGCCAGCAGTGAAGAGCGCGGGGGCGAGCAGTACTTC.

This clone was detected once. The V call is TRBV4-1, the J call TRBJ2-5, with D tentatively TRBD2 (5 bases). V lost 3 bases to trimming and J lost 5 bases, with 10 bases between them. This CDR3 has 13 amino acids. Looked up from germline, CDR1 is MGHRA and CDR2 is YSYEKL. CDR3 residues: CASSQFTGETQYF. Written as DNA, the CDR3 is TGCGCCAGCAGCCAGTTCACGGGGGAGACCCAGTACTTC.